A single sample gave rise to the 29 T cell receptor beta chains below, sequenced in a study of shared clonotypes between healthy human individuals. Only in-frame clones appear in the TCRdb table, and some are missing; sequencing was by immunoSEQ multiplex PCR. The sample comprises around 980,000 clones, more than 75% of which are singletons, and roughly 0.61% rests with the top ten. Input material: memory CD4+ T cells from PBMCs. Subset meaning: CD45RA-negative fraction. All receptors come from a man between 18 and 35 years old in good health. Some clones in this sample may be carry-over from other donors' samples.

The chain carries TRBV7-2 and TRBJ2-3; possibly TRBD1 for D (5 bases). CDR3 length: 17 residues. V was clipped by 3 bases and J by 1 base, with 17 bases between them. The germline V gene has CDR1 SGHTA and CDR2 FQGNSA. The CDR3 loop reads CASSFLPLDSGTDTQYF. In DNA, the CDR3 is TGTGCCAGCAGCTTCCTCCCTCTAGACAGCGGCACAGATACGCAGTATTTT.

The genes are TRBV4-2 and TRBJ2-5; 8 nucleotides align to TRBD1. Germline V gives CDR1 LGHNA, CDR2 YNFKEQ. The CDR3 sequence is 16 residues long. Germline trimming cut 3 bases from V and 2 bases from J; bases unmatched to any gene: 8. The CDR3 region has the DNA TGTGCCAGCAGCCAGGAGCCGACAGGGGTTCAAGAGACCCAGTACTTC. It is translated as CASSQEPTGVQETQYF.

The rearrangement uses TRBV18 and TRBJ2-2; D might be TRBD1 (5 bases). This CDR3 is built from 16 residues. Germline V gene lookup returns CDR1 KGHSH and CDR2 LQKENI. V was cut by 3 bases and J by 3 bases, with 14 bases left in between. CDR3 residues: CASSPLTPRDTGELFF. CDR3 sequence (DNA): TGTGCCAGCTCACCCCTGACCCCCAGGGACACCGGGGAGCTGTTTTTT. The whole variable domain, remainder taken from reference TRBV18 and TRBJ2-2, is NAGVMQNPRHLVRRRGQEARLRCSPMKGHSHVYWYRQLPEEGLKFMVYLQKENIIDESGMPKERFSAEFPKEGPSILRIQQVVRGDSAAYFCASSPLTPRDTGELFFGEGSRLTVL.

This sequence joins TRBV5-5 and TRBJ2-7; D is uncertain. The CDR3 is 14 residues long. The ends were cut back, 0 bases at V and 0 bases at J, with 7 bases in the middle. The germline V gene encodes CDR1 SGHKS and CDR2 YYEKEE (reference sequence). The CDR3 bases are TGTGCCAGCAGCTTGGAGGCACCCTCCTACGAGCAGTACTTC. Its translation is CASSLEAPSYEQYF. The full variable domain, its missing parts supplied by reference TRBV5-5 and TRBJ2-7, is DAGVTQSPTHLIKTRGQQVTLRCSPISGHKSVSWYQQVLGQGPQFIFQYYEKEERGRGNFPDRFSARQFPNYSSELNVNALLLGDSALYLCASSLEAPSYEQYFGPGTRLTVT.

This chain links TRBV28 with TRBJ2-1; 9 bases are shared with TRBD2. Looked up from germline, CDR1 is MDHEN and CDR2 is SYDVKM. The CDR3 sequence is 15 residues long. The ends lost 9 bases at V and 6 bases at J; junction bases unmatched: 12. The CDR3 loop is CASFSREGLINEQFF. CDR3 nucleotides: TGTGCCAGTTTCTCGCGGGAGGGCCTGATCAATGAGCAGTTCTTC.

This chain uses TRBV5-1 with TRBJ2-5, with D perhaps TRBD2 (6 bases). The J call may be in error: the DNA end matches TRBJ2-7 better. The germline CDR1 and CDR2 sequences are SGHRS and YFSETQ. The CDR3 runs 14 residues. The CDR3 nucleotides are TGCGCCAGCAGCTTAACGCCGGGGGCCTACGAGCAGTACTTC. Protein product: CASSLTPGAYEQYF.

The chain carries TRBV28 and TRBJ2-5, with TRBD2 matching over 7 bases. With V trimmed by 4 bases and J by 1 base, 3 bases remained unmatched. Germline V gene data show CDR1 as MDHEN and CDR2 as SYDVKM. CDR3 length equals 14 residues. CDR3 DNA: TGTGCCAGCAGTTGGGGGGGTGTCCAAGAGACCCAGTACTTC. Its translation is CASSWGGVQETQYF.

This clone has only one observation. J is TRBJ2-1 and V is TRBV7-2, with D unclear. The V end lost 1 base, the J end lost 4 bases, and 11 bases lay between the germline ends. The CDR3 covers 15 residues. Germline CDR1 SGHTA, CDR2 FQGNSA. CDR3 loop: CASSLVGLRYNEQFF. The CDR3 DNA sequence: TGTGCCAGCAGCTTAGTGGGCTTAAGATACAATGAGCAGTTCTTC.

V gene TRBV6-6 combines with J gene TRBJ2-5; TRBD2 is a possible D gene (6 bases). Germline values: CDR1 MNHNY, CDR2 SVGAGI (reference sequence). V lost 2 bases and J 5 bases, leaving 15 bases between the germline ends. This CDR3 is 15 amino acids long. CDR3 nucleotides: TGTGCCAGCAGTTACGAGGGACGGGGGAGGGAGACCCAGTACTTC. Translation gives CASSYEGRGRETQYF.

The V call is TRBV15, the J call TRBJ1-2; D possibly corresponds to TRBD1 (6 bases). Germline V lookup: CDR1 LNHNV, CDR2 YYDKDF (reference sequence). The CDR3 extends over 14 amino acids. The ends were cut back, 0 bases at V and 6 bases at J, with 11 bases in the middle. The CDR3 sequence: CATSRDYRENGYTF. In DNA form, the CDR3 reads TGTGCCACCAGCAGAGATTACAGGGAAAATGGCTACACCTTC.

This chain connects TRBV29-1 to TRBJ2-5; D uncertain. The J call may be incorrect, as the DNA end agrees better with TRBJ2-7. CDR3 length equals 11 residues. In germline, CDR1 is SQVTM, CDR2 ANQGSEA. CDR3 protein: CSVGNPYEQYF. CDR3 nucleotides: TGCAGCGTTGGGAACCCCTACGAGCAGTACTTC.

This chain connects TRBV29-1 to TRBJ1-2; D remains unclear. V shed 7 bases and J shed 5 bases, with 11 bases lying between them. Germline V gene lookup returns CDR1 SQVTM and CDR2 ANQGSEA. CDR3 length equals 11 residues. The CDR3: CSAAFSYGYTF. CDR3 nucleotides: TGCAGCGCCGCCTTCAGTTATGGCTACACCTTC.

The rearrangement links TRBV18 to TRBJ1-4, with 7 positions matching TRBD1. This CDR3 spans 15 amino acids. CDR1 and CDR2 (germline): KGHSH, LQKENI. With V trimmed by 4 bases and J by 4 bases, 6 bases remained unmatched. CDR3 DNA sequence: TGTGCCAGCTCACAACAGGGGTTCGGTAATGAAAAACTGTTTTTT. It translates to CASSQQGFGNEKLFF.

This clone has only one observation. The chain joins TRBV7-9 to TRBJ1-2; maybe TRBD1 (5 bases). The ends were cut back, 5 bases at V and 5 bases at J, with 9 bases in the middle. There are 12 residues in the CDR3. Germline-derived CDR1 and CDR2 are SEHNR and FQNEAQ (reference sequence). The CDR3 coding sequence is TGTGCCAGCAGCAAGACAGATTATGGCTACACCTTC. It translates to CASSKTDYGYTF. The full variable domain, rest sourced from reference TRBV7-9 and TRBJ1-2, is DTGVSQNPRHKITKRGQNVTFRCDPISEHNRLYWYRQTLGQGPEFLTYFQNEAQLEKSRLLSDRFSAERPKGSFSTLEIQRTEQGDSAMYLCASSKTDYGYTFGSGTRLTVV.

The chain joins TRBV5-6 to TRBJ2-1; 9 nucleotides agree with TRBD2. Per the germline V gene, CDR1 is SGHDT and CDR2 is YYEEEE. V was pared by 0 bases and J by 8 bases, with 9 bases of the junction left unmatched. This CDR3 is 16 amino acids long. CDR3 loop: CASSLALGGRGDEQFF. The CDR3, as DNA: TGTGCCAGCAGCTTGGCCTTGGGCGGGAGGGGCGATGAGCAGTTCTTC.

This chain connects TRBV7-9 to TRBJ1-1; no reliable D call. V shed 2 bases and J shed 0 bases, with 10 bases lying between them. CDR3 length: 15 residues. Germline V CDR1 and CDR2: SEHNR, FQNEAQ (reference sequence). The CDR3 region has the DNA TGTGCCAGCAGCTTATTGGAGGATTTGAACACTGAAGCTTTCTTT. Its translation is CASSLLEDLNTEAFF.

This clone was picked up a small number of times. The CDR3 DNA sequence: TGTGCCAGCAGTCCGGAGGTAGGGGAGACCCAGTACTTC. Translating gives CASSPEVGETQYF. The J gene is TRBJ2-5, the V gene TRBV6-5, with D perhaps TRBD2 (5 bases). The CDR3 sequence is 13 residues long. Trimming took 5 bases from V and 5 from J, leaving 12 bases between them. Per germline, CDR1 MNHEY and CDR2 SVGAGI.

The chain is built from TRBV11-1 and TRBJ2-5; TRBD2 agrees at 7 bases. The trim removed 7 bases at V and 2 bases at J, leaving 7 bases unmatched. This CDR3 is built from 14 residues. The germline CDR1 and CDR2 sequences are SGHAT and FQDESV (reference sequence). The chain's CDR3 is CASTPGGRQETQYF. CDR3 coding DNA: TGTGCCAGCACCCCGGGGGGAAGGCAAGAGACCCAGTACTTC.

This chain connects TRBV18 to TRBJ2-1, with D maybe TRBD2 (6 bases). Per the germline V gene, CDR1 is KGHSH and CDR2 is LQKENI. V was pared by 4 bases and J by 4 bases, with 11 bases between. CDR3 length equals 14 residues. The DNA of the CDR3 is TGTGCCAGCTCACGACTAGTTTCTTACAATGAGCAGTTCTTC. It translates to CASSRLVSYNEQFF.

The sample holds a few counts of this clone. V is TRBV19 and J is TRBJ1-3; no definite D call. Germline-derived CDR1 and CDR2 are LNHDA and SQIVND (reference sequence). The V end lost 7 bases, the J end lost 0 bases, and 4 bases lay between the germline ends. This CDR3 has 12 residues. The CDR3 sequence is CASTSSGNTIYF. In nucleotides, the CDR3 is TGTGCCAGTACAAGCTCTGGAAACACCATATATTTT.

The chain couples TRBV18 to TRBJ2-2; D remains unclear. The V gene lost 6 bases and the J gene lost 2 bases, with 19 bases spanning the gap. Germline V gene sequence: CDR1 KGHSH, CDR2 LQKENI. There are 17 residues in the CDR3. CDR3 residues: CASSFNMRQINTGELFF. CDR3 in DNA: TGTGCCAGCTCGTTCAATATGAGACAAATAAACACCGGGGAGCTGTTTTTT.

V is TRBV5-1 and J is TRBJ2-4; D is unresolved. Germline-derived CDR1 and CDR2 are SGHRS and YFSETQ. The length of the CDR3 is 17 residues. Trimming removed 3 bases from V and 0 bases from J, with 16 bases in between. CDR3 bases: TGCGCCAGCAGCTCCAAAGCCTCCAATCTAGCCAAAAACATTCAGTACTTC. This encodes CASSSKASNLAKNIQYF. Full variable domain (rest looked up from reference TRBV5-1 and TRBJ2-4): KAGVTQTPRYLIKTRGQQVTLSCSPISGHRSVSWYQQTPGQGLQFLFEYFSETQRNKGNFPGRFSGRQFSNSRSEMNVSTLELGDSALYLCASSSKASNLAKNIQYFGAGTRLSVL.

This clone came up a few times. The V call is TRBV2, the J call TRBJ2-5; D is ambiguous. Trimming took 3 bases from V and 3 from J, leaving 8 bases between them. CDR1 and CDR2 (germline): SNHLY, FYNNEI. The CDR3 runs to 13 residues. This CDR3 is CASSEGSKETQYF. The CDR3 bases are TGTGCCAGCAGTGAGGGGTCGAAAGAGACCCAGTACTTC.

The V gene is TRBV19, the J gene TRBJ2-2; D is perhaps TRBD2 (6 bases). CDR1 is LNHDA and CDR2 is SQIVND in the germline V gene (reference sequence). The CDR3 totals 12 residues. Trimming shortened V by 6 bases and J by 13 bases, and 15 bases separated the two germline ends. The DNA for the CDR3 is TGTGCCAGTAGAAATCCCGGGGGAGGGCTGTTTTTT. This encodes CASRNPGGGLFF. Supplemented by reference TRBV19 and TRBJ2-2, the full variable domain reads DGGITQSPKYLFRKEGQNVTLSCEQNLNHDAMYWYRQDPGQGLRLIYYSQIVNDFQKGDIAEGYSVSREKKESFPLTVTSAQKNPTAFYLCASRNPGGGLFFGEGSRLTVL.

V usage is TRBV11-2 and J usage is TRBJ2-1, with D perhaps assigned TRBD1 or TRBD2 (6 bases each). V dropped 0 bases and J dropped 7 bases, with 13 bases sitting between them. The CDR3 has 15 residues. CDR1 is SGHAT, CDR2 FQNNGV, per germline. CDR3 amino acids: CASSLDGGQWNEQFF. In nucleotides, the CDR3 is TGTGCCAGCAGCTTAGATGGGGGGCAATGGAATGAGCAGTTCTTC.

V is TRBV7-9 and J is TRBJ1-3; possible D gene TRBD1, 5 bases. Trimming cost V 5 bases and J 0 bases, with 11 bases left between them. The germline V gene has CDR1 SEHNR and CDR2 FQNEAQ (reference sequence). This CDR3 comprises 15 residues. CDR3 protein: CASSPGGDSGNTIYF. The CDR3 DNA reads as TGTGCCAGCAGCCCCGGGGGGGACTCTGGAAACACCATATATTTT.

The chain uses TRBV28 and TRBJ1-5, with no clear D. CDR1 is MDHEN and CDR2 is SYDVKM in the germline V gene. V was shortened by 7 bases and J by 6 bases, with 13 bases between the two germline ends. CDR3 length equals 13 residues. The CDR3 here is CASTVGSGQPQHF. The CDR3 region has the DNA TGTGCCAGCACCGTGGGGTCGGGTCAGCCCCAGCATTTT. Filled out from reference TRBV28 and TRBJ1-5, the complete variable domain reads DVKVTQSSRYLVKRTGEKVFLECVQDMDHENMFWYRQDPGLGLRLIYFSYDVKMKEKGDIPEGYSVSREKKERFSLILESASTNQTSMYLCASTVGSGQPQHFGDGTRLSIL.

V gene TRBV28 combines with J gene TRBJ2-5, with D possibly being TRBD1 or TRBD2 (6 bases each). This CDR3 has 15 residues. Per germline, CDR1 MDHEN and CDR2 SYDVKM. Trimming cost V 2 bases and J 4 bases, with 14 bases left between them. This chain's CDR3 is CASSLRGTLRETQYF. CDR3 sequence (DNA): TGTGCCAGCAGTTTACGCGGGACACTTAGAGAGACCCAGTACTTC. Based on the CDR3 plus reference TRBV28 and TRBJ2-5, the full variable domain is DVKVTQSSRYLVKRTGEKVFLECVQDMDHENMFWYRQDPGLGLRLIYFSYDVKMKEKGDIPEGYSVSREKKERFSLILESASTNQTSMYLCASSLRGTLRETQYFGPGTRLLVL.

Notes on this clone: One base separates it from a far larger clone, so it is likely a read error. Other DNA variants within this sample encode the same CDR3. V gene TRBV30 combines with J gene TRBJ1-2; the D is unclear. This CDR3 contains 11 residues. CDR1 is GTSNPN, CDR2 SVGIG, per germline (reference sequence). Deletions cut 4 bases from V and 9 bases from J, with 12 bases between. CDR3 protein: CAWTQDSSYTF. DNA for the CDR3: TGTGCCTGGACCCAGGATAGTAGCTACACCTTC.